The 27 T cell receptor beta chains below come from one sample, sequenced in a study of monozygotic twins with inflammatory bowel disease. TCRdb re-called the 5' RACE reads and shows each CDR3 protein once, DNA omitted. The sample yields about 160,000 distinct CDR3 sequences, of which the top ten take up 2.8%. The sequenced sample consisted of blood. The receptor source for this set is a human donor with ulcerative colitis or Crohn's disease, or a healthy co-twin of an affected twin (not recorded which).

This chain joins TRBV9 and TRBJ1-2; the TRBD1 assignment by TCRdb is unverifiable without DNA. The CDR3 spans 14 residues. Germline CDR1 and CDR2: SGDLS and YYNGEE. The CDR3 protein is CASSVGGINYGYTF.

The chain uses TRBV4-3 and TRBJ2-7; TCRdb's assignment of TRBD1 cannot be checked, as there is no DNA. This CDR3 has 14 residues. Germline V gives CDR1 LGHNA, CDR2 YSLEER. CDR3 region: CASSQSSGSYEQYF.

The chain carries TRBV7-2 and TRBJ2-7; there is no DNA to check the TCRdb D call of TRBD2. The length of the CDR3 is 14 residues. The V gene's germline CDR1 is SGHTA and CDR2 FQGNSA. CDR3 sequence: CASSLYGGTYEQYF.

The chain has TRBV9 and TRBJ1-4. CDR3 length: 14 residues. In germline, CDR1 is SGDLS, CDR2 YYNGEE. The CDR3 sequence is CASSVQPQSEKLFF. Complete variable domain (other parts from reference TRBV9 and TRBJ1-4): DSGVTQTPKHLITATGQRVTLRCSPRSGDLSVYWYQQSLDQGLQFLIQYYNGEERAKGNILERFSAQQFPDLHSELNLSSLELGDSALYFCASSVQPQSEKLFFGSGTQLSVL.

The J gene is TRBJ2-2, the V gene TRBV19; TCRdb outputs TRBD1, but without DNA this stays unchecked. There are 16 residues in the CDR3. Germline CDR1 reads LNHDA; CDR2 reads SQIVND (reference sequence). The CDR3 sequence: CASSIGQTLNTGELFF.

The gene calls are TRBV6-5 and TRBJ2-6. The CDR3 contains 15 residues. Germline lookup yields CDR1 MNHEY and CDR2 SVGAGI. CDR3 sequence reads: CASSYGVSGANVLTF.

The chain is built from TRBV4-1 and TRBJ2-4; the TCRdb call, TRBD1, lacks DNA for checking. Germline V CDR1 and CDR2: MGHRA, YSYEKL. The CDR3 sequence is 19 residues long. The CDR3 loop reads CASSQMRGTGQVDRNIQYF.

This sequence joins TRBV5-6 and TRBJ1-2; the D call from TCRdb, TRBD1, cannot be confirmed without DNA. This CDR3 has 15 amino acids. Germline assignment: CDR1 SGHDT and CDR2 YYEEEE. CDR3 residues: CASRPADMSVYGYTF.

The CDR3 protein is CASSFLGSGNHQADTQYF. V is TRBV5-1 and J is TRBJ2-3; TCRdb's D call of TRBD1 is untestable without DNA. The germline V gene has CDR1 SGHRS and CDR2 YFSETQ. This CDR3 comprises 18 residues.

This chain connects TRBV12-3 or TRBV12-4 to TRBJ2-1; TCRdb's D call of TRBD2 is untestable without DNA. This CDR3 spans 18 amino acids. CDR3 sequence: CASSRGAVGGRNYNEQFF.

The chain carries TRBV5-1 and TRBJ1-6. Looked up from germline, CDR1 is SGHRS and CDR2 is YFSETQ. This CDR3 region has 15 residues. This chain's CDR3 is CASSPEYRSNSPLHF.

This chain joins TRBV5-1 and TRBJ2-3; TCRdb's D gene call, TRBD2, goes unchecked for lack of DNA. The CDR3 covers 19 residues. From germline, CDR1 is SGHRS and CDR2 YFSETQ. The CDR3 spells CASSLEATSGRGSTDTQYF.

J is TRBJ1-2 and V is TRBV27. There are 14 residues in the CDR3. CDR1 is MNHEY, CDR2 SMNVEV, per germline (reference sequence). The chain's CDR3 is CASSLSGSNYGYTF.

The chain uses TRBV4-1 and TRBJ2-7; TCRdb picks TRBD1, but there is no DNA to check that call. The CDR3 length is 13 residues. The germline gives CDR1 MGHRA, CDR2 YSYEKL. The CDR3 sequence is CASSPYRGDEQYF.

The V and J genes are TRBV5-1 and TRBJ1-1; TCRdb picks TRBD1, but there is no DNA to check that call. The CDR3 sequence is 16 residues long. Germline V lookup: CDR1 SGHRS, CDR2 YFSETQ. CDR3 in amino acids: CASSPGLGGVNTEAFF.

V usage is TRBV2 and J usage is TRBJ2-7; the D gene TCRdb calls, TRBD1, cannot be checked with no DNA. The CDR3 spans 14 residues. Germline CDR1 and CDR2: SNHLY and FYNNEI. CDR3 residues: CASSPGPVKDEQYF. Complete variable domain (other parts from reference TRBV2 and TRBJ2-7): EPEVTQTPSHQVTQMGQEVILRCVPISNHLYFYWYRQILGQKVEFLVSFYNNEISEKSEIFDDQFSVERPDGSNFTLKIRSTKLEDSAMYFCASSPGPVKDEQYFGPGTRLTVT.

The chain joins TRBV6-1 to TRBJ2-5; checking the TCRdb D call of TRBD2 is not possible without DNA. From germline, CDR1 is MNHNS and CDR2 SASEGT. The CDR3 sequence is 16 residues long. CDR3: CASRSREAGGKETQYF.

The rearrangement joins TRBV24-1 to TRBJ2-1. The germline V gene encodes CDR1 KGHDR and CDR2 SFDVKD. The CDR3 spans 14 residues. CDR3 loop: CATSEGTSYNEQFF.

The chain combines TRBV6-5 with TRBJ2-7. The CDR3 runs 14 residues. Germline V gene lookup returns CDR1 MNHEY and CDR2 SVGAGI. The CDR3 here is CASSYSPDKLEQYF.

The chain is built from TRBV27 and TRBJ2-3; TCRdb calls TRBD2, which cannot be checked without DNA. Germline values: CDR1 MNHEY, CDR2 SMNVEV (reference sequence). This CDR3 region has 14 residues. The CDR3 protein is CASHSGRGADTQYF.

The rearrangement links TRBV30 to TRBJ2-7; TCRdb outputs TRBD1, but without DNA this stays unchecked. From germline, CDR1 is GTSNPN and CDR2 SVGIG (reference sequence). This CDR3 is 13 amino acids long. The CDR3 spells CAWSVKGANEQYF.

V usage is TRBV6-1 and J usage is TRBJ1-5; lacking DNA, the TRBD1 call made by TCRdb goes unchecked. The CDR3 has 17 residues. From germline, CDR1 is MNHNS and CDR2 SASEGT. The CDR3 here is CASSVQQGIMENQPQHF.

CDR3 in amino acids: CASSPPVAPFEAFF. The chain links TRBV18 to TRBJ1-1. The CDR3 covers 14 residues. CDR1 is KGHSH, CDR2 LQKENI, per germline. Together with reference TRBV18 and TRBJ1-1, the CDR3 gives the full variable domain: NAGVMQNPRHLVRRRGQEARLRCSPMKGHSHVYWYRQLPEEGLKFMVYLQKENIIDESGMPKERFSAEFPKEGPSILRIQQVVRGDSAAYFCASSPPVAPFEAFFGQGTRLTVV.

The chain carries TRBV29-1 and TRBJ2-2; checking the TCRdb D call of TRBD2 is not possible without DNA. The length of the CDR3 is 13 residues. Looked up from germline, CDR1 is SQVTM and CDR2 is ANQGSEA. The CDR3 sequence is CSAGTGRTGELFF.

The V call is TRBV4-2, the J call TRBJ2-5; the D call of TRBD2 rests on TCRdb alone, since no DNA is present to check it. In germline, CDR1 is LGHNA, CDR2 YNFKEQ. The CDR3 loop spans 19 amino acids. The CDR3 here is CASSQDWLAGTYQGETQYF.

The chain links TRBV6-5 to TRBJ2-2; absent DNA, TCRdb's TRBD2 call cannot be checked. Per the germline V gene, CDR1 is MNHEY and CDR2 is SVGAGI. This CDR3 has 11 amino acids. CDR3 loop: CATRGSGELFF.

This chain connects TRBV6-5 to TRBJ2-5; there is no DNA to check the TCRdb D call of TRBD1. Germline CDR1 is MNHEY and CDR2 is SVGAGI. There are 13 residues in the CDR3. The CDR3 spells CASNRGGAETQYF.